This T cell receptor (beta chain) comes out of a study of Graves' ophthalmopathy and Graves' hyperthyroidism. Whole-study context: Untreated patients at initial diagnosis provided peripheral blood.

Researchers turned away patients with other autoimmune diseases, uncontrolled infections, pregnancy or lactation. In regard to this clonotype: Its target is unknown.

RNA transcripts served as template for amplifying TCR beta CDR3 sequences. Scientists carried out first-round RT-PCR using HTBI primers and then a second-round multiplex PCR. One entry per CDR3 protein, called by TCRdb with MiXCR from the multiplex PCR reads. Here the sample spans under 400,000 distinct CDR3 sequences, roughly 16% being singletons. Study-wide results and limits: In blood appeared most of the expanded thyroid clonotypes whose frequency exceeded 0.001. The model forecast ophthalmopathy progression, reaching roughly 65% sensitivity and roughly 72% specificity.

The receptor was isolated from an adult man with Graves' ophthalmopathy. The sequencing input was peripheral blood.

CDR3 sequence: CASRTRQEFSQETQYF. The CDR3, as DNA: TGTGCCAGCAGAACCAGGCAGGAGTTCAGCCAAGAGACCCAGTACTTC. This chain links TRBV28 with TRBJ2-5; D is unclear. The ends were cut back, 6 bases at V and 1 base at J, with 18 bases in the middle. This CDR3 region has 16 residues. Germline loops: CDR1 MDHEN, CDR2 SYDVKM.